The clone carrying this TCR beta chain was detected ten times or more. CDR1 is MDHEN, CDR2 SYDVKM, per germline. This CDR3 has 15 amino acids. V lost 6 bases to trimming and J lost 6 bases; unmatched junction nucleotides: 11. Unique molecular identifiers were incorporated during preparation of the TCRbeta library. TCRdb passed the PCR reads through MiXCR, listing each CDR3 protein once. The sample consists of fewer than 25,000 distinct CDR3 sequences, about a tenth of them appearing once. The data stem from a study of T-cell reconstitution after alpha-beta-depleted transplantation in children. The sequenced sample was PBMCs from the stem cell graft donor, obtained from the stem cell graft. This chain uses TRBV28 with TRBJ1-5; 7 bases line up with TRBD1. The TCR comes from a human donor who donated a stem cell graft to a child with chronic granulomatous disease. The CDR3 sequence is CASRPTGAIGQPQHF. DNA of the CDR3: TGTGCCAGCAGACCCACAGGGGCCATCGGTCAGCCCCAGCATTTT.